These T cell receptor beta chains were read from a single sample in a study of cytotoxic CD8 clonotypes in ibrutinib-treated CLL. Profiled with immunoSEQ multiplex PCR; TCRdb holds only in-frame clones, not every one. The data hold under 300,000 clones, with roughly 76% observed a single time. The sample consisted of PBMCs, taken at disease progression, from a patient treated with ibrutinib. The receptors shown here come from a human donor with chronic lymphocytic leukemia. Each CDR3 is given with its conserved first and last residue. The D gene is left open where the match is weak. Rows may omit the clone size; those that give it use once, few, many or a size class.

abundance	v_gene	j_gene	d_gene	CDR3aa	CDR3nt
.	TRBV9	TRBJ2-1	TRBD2	CASSGGLAGVHNEQFF	TGTGCCAGCAGCGGGGGACTAGCGGGAGTCCACAATGAGCAGTTCTTC
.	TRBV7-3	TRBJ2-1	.	CASSVGSVGLNEQFF	TGTGCCAGCAGCGTCGGGAGCGTGGGGCTAAATGAGCAGTTCTTC
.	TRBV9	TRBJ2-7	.	CASSVDPVAYEQYF	TGTGCCAGCAGCGTAGATCCGGTAGCCTACGAGCAGTACTTC
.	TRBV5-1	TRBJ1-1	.	CASSLVAGANTEAFF	TGCGCCAGCAGCTTGGTGGCTGGGGCGAACACTGAAGCTTTCTTT
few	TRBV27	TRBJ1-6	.	CASSSRTPQGLSPLHF	TGTGCCAGCAGTTCAAGGACTCCCCAGGGGCTTTCGCCCCTCCACTTT
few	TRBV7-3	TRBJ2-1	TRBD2	CASSFGTSAYNEQFF	TGTGCCAGCAGCTTTGGGACTAGCGCCTACAATGAGCAGTTCTTC
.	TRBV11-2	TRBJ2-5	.	CASSPEETQYF	TGTGCCAGCAGCCCGGAGGAGACCCAGTACTTC
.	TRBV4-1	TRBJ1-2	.	CASSTPGRGSGYTF	TGCGCCAGCAGCACCCCCGGGAGGGGGAGTGGCTACACCTTC
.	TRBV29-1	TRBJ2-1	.	CSVEPWGASSYNEQFF	TGCAGCGTTGAGCCTTGGGGCGCCAGCTCCTACAATGAGCAGTTCTTC
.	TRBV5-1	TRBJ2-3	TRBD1	CASSIGDRGPDTQYF	TGCGCCAGCAGCATAGGGGACAGGGGCCCAGATACGCAGTATTTT
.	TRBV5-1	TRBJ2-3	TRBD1	CASSSRDRGADTQYF	TGCGCCAGCAGCTCCCGGGACAGGGGTGCAGATACGCAGTATTTT
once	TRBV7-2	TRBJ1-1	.	CASSLVLGGYTEAFF	TGTGCCAGCAGCTTAGTCTTGGGAGGTTACACTGAAGCTTTCTTT
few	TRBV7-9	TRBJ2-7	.	CASRYREGDEQYF	TGTGCCAGCCGATACAGGGAGGGGGACGAGCAGTACTTC
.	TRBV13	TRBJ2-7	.	CASSFKGEGRDEQYF	TGTGCCAGCAGCTTTAAGGGGGAGGGCCGGGACGAGCAGTACTTC
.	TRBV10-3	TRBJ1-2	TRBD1	CAIPTGGPNYGYTF	TGTGCCATCCCTACAGGGGGCCCTAACTATGGCTACACCTTC
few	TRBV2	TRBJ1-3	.	CASSAWSGNTIYF	TGTGCCAGCAGCGCTTGGTCTGGAAACACCATATATTTT
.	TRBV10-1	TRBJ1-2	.	CASSTTTQYGYTF	TGCGCCAGCAGTACGACAACGCAGTATGGCTACACCTTC
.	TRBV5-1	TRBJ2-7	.	CASSRPDRDGGDEQYF	TGCGCCAGCAGCCGACCGGACCGGGACGGCGGTGACGAGCAGTACTTC
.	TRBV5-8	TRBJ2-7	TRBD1	CASRSGQNPYEQYF	TGTGCCAGCAGATCGGGACAGAATCCCTACGAGCAGTACTTC
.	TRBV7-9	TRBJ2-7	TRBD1	CASSGPGTGFYEQYF	TGTGCCAGCAGCGGCCCCGGGACAGGGTTTTACGAGCAGTACTTC
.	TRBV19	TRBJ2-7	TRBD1	CASSIRQGYYEQYF	TGTGCCAGTAGTATCCGACAGGGATACTACGAGCAGTACTTC
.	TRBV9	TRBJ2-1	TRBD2	CASSVADSGMYNEQFF	TGTGCCAGCAGCGTAGCTGATAGCGGGATGTACAATGAGCAGTTCTTC
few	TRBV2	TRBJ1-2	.	CASSDDYYGYTF	TGTGCCAGCAGTGATGACTATTATGGCTACACCTTC
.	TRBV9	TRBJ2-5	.	CASSTPFPGETQYF	TGTGCCAGCAGCACCCCCTTCCCGGGGGAGACCCAGTACTTC
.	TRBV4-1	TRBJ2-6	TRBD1	CASSHPTGTGANVLTF	TGCGCCAGCAGCCACCCGACAGGGACTGGGGCCAACGTCCTGACTTTC
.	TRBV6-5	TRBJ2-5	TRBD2	CASSSPSGRIGETQYF	TGTGCCAGCAGTTCTCCTAGCGGGAGGATAGGGGAGACCCAGTACTTC
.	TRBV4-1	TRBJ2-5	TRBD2	CASSQESGLGPSGRRQETQYF	TGCGCCAGCAGCCAAGAATCAGGGCTAGGGCCTAGCGGGAGGCGGCAAGAGACCCAGTACTTC
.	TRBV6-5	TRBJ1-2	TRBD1	CASSYRLGQGANTF	TGTGCCAGCAGTTACAGGCTTGGCCAGGGGGCTAACACCTTC
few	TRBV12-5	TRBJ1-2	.	CASGLNFYGYTF	TGTGCTAGTGGCCTGAATTTCTATGGCTACACCTTC
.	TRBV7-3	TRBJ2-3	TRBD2	CASSVLGRTSGSPDTQYF	TGTGCCAGCAGCGTCCTTGGAAGGACTAGCGGGAGTCCTGATACGCAGTATTTT
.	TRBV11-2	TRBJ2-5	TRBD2	CASSPLLAGAGETQYF	TGTGCCAGCAGCCCCCTGCTAGCGGGGGCGGGAGAGACCCAGTACTTC
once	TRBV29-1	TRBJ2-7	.	CSVDYGSGQYF	TGCAGCGTTGATTACGGCTCGGGGCAGTACTTC
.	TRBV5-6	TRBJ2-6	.	CASSLFGSPWANVLTF	TGTGCCAGCAGCTTGTTTGGCAGTCCCTGGGCCAACGTCCTGACTTTC
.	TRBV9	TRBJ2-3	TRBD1	CASSVEGAPGQGADTQYF	TGTGCCAGCAGCGTAGAGGGAGCTCCGGGACAGGGGGCGGATACGCAGTATTTT
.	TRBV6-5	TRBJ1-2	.	CASSWQGGYGYTF	TGTGCCAGCAGCTGGCAGGGTGGCTATGGCTACACCTTC
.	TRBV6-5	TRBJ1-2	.	CASSYRGPYGYTF	TGTGCCAGCAGTTACAGAGGCCCCTATGGCTACACCTTC
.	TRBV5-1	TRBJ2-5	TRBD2	CASSLGLAGLETQYF	TGCGCCAGCAGCTTAGGACTAGCGGGATTGGAGACCCAGTACTTC
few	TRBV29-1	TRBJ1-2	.	CSVDPGLGYGYTF	TGCAGCGTTGACCCAGGGCTGGGTTATGGCTACACCTTC
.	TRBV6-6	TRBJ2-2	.	CASRKKATLPSGELFF	TGTGCCAGCAGGAAAAAAGCGACATTGCCATCCGGGGAGCTGTTTTTT
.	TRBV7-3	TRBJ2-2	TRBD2	CASSSLAGVGTGELFF	TGTGCCAGCAGCTCGCTAGCGGGAGTTGGTACCGGGGAGCTGTTTTTT
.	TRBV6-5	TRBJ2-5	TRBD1	CASSGDRQTQYF	TGTGCCAGCAGTGGGGACAGACAGACCCAGTACTTC
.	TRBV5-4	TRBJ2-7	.	CASSRDRYEQYF	TGTGCCAGCAGCCGGGACCGCTACGAGCAGTACTTC
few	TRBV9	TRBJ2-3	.	CASSVDLSDTQYF	TGTGCCAGCAGCGTAGACCTATCAGATACGCAGTATTTT
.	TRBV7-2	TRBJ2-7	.	CASSLSHSSYEQYF	TGTGCCAGCAGCTTGAGTCACAGCTCCTACGAGCAGTACTTC
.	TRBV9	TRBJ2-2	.	CASSSTGQDTGELFF	TGTGCCAGCAGCTCTACAGGGCAGGACACCGGGGAGCTGTTTTTT
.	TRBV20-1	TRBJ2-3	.	CSARPYAQYF	TGCAGTGCTAGACCGTACGCGCAGTATTTT
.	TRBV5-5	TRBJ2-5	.	CASSLIGSEETQYF	TGTGCCAGCAGCTTGATCGGGAGTGAGGAGACCCAGTACTTC
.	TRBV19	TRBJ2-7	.	CASSILLGHEYEQYF	TGTGCCAGTAGTATCCTTCTTGGGCACGAGTACGAGCAGTACTTC
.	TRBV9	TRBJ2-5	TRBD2	CASSVGGRERVETQYF	TGTGCCAGCAGCGTAGGCGGGCGGGAGAGGGTAGAGACCCAGTACTTC
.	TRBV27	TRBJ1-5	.	CASSLGVEQPQHF	TGTGCCAGCAGTTTAGGGGTGGAGCAGCCCCAGCATTTT
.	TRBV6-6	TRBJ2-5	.	CASSTDRIQETQYF	TGTGCCAGCAGTACCGACAGGATCCAAGAGACCCAGTACTTC
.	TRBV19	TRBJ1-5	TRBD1	CASLRGQGMDQPQHF	TGTGCCAGCCTTAGGGGACAGGGTATGGATCAGCCCCAGCATTTT
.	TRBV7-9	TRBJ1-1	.	CASSPKVGWGSAEAFF	TGTGCCAGCAGCCCCAAAGTGGGATGGGGGTCTGCCGAAGCTTTCTTT
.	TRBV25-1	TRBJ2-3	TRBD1	CASSEFLDRGADTQYF	TGTGCCAGCAGTGAATTTCTGGACAGGGGGGCAGATACGCAGTATTTT
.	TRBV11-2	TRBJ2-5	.	CASSLLSETQYF	TGTGCCAGCAGCTTGCTCTCGGAGACCCAGTACTTC
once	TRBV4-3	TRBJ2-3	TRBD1	CASSPGQGPHHTQYF	TGCGCCAGCAGCCCGGGACAGGGCCCTCATCATACGCAGTATTTT
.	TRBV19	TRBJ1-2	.	CASSIAGVSGYTF	TGTGCCAGTAGTATAGCCGGGGTAAGCGGCTACACCTTC
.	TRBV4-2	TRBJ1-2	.	CASSQVLGVLDGYTF	TGTGCCAGCAGCCAAGTATTGGGGGTTCTGGATGGCTACACCTTC
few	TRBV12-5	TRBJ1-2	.	CASGLAQGRFYGYTF	TGTGCTAGTGGTTTGGCCCAGGGGCGATTCTATGGCTACACCTTC
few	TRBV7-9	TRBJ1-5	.	CASSLAGGDQPQHF	TGTGCCAGCAGCTTAGCGGGGGGTGATCAGCCCCAGCATTTT